These T cell receptor beta chains were read from a single sample in a study of high-grade serous ovarian cancer treatment subgroups. Only in-frame clones appear in the TCRdb table, and some are missing; sequencing was by immunoSEQ multiplex PCR. Of approximately 2,100 clones in the sample, over 70% were seen once. The material sequenced was tumor tissue. The receptor set was obtained from a human donor with high-grade serous ovarian cancer. Both conserved end residues are part of each CDR3. Fields, in order: V gene, clone size, CDR3 length, D gene, J gene, CDR3 DNA, CDR3 protein. D genes are given only for firm matches. A row's size may be missing; if present it is once, few, many or a size class.

TRBV7-9	few	19	TRBD1	TRBJ1-5	TGTGCCAGCAGCACAGAGGTTACGGGACAGGTGTATAGCAATCAGCCCCAGCATTTT	CASSTEVTGQVYSNQPQHF
TRBV9	NA	14	NA	TRBJ1-1	TGTGCCAGCAGCGTAGTTCCGGAGAACACTGAGGCTTTCTTT	CASSVVPENTEAFF
TRBV28	NA	15	TRBD1	TRBJ2-3	TGTGCCAGCAGTGGACAGGGGGTGGGCACAGATACGCAGTATTTT	CASSGQGVGTDTQYF
TRBV9	NA	14	NA	TRBJ1-4	TGTGCCAGCAGCGTTGAAGGGATTGGGGAAAAACTGTTTTTT	CASSVEGIGEKLFF
TRBV7-2	NA	15	NA	TRBJ1-6	TGTGCCAGCAGCTTAGACGTAACAGTAAATTCACCCCTCCACTTT	CASSLDVTVNSPLHF
TRBV9	NA	14	TRBD1	TRBJ1-6	TGTGCCAGCAGCGCGGACAGGTTGAATTCACCCCTCCACTTT	CASSADRLNSPLHF
TRBV28	NA	15	TRBD1	TRBJ1-1	TGTGCCAGCAGTTTACCCGGGACAGGGCGGACTGAAGCTTTCTTT	CASSLPGTGRTEAFF
TRBV5-4	NA	14	TRBD1	TRBJ2-5	TGTGCCAGCGGAGCTTGGGACAGCCAAGAGACCCAGTACTTC	CASGAWDSQETQYF
TRBV2	NA	16	TRBD1	TRBJ1-6	TGTGCCAGCAGGGACAGGGTAATGTCGTATAATTCACCCCTCCACTTT	CASRDRVMSYNSPLHF
TRBV6-4	NA	15	TRBD2	TRBJ2-3	TGTGCCAGCAGTGACCCGGGACTAGGCACAGATACGCAGTATTTT	CASSDPGLGTDTQYF
TRBV6-1	NA	14	TRBD2	TRBJ2-5	TGTGCCAGCAGCCTGACTAGCGGGGGGATTGACCAGTACTTC	CASSLTSGGIDQYF
TRBV9	NA	13	NA	TRBJ1-5	TGTGCCAGCAGTCAAAACATGGAGCAGCCCCAGCATTTT	CASSQNMEQPQHF
TRBV6-5	NA	15	NA	TRBJ1-2	TGTGCCAGCAGTTACTCGAGGACACTCTCTTTGAGCTACACCTTC	CASSYSRTLSLSYTF
TRBV6-5	NA	16	NA	TRBJ1-3	TGTGCCAGCAGTTCCTACCAGGGTGGCTCTGGAAACACCATATATTTT	CASSSYQGGSGNTIYF
TRBV9	NA	15	NA	TRBJ2-5	TGTGCCAGCAGCGTAGAGGGCTCATTTCGGGAGACCCAGTACTTC	CASSVEGSFRETQYF
TRBV4-1	NA	15	NA	TRBJ1-5	TGCGCCAGCAGCCAAGTTGAGTCGGGCGGTATGGCCCAGCATTTT	CASSQVESGGMAQHF
TRBV10-2	few	14	NA	TRBJ2-7	TGCGCCAGCAGAGTTGACGGGAGCTCCTACGAGCAGTACTTC	CASRVDGSSYEQYF
TRBV12-1	NA	15	NA	TRBJ1-2	TGTGCCAGCAGCTTCCCGGGTAAGGTCGGCTATGGCTACACCTTC	CASSFPGKVGYGYTF
TRBV7-2	NA	15	NA	TRBJ1-1	TGTGCCAGCAGCTCCCTCCAGACATTGAACACTGAAGCTTTCTTT	CASSSLQTLNTEAFF
TRBV6-6	NA	15	TRBD1	TRBJ2-7	TGTGCCAGCAGTTTTTCGGGACAGAACAGCTACGAGCAGTACTTC	CASSFSGQNSYEQYF
TRBV10-3	NA	16	NA	TRBJ2-1	TGTGCCATCAGTGTCTCTAACCCCTATGGGTCGAGTGAGCAGTTCTTC	CAISVSNPYGSSEQFF
TRBV21-1	NA	14	NA	TRBJ1-6	TGTGCCAGCAGCAAAAGCTCCTATAATTCACCCCTCCACTTT	CASSKSSYNSPLHF
TRBV4-1	NA	15	TRBD1	TRBJ2-1	TGCGCCAGCAGCCAGGGGACAGGGAGGGCCAATGAGCAGTTCTTC	CASSQGTGRANEQFF